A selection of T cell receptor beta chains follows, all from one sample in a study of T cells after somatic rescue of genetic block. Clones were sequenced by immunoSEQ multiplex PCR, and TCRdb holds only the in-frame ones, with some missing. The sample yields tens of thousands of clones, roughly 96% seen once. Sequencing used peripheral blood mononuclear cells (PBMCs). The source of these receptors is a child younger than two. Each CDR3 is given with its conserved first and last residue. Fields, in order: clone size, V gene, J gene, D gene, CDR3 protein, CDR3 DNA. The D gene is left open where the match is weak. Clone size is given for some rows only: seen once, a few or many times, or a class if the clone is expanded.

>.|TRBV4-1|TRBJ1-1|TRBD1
CASSQQQGTGTEAFF
TGCGCCAGCAGCCAACAACAGGGGACGGGGACTGAAGCTTTCTTT
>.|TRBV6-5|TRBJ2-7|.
CASSYSFQNEQYF
TGTGCCAGCAGTTACTCCTTTCAGAACGAGCAGTACTTC
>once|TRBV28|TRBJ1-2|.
CASSDPYNYGYTF
TGTGCCAGCAGTGACCCCTATAACTATGGCTACACCTTC
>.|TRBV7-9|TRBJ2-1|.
CASSSLGNEQFF
TGTGCCAGCAGCTCACTGGGTAATGAGCAGTTCTTC
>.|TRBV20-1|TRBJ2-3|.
CSARTDTQYF
TGCAGTGCTAGAACAGATACGCAGTATTTT
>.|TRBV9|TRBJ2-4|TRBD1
CASSPRQGLNIQYF
TGTGCCAGCAGCCCCCGACAGGGGTTAAACATTCAGTACTTC
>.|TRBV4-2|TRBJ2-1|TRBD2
CASSQDMLAGGVYEQFF
TGTGCCAGCAGCCAAGATATGCTAGCGGGAGGTGTCTACGAGCAGTTCTTC
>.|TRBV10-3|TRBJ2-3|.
CAISEEESGRSTDTQYF
TGTGCCATCAGTGAAGAAGAAAGCGGGCGAAGCACAGATACGCAGTATTTT
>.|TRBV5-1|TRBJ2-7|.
CASSLAGSSYEQYF
TGCGCCAGCAGCTTGGCCGGGAGCTCCTACGAGCAGTACTTC
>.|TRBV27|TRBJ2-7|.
CASRYRAAYEQYF
TGTGCCAGCAGGTACAGGGCCGCCTACGAGCAGTACTTC
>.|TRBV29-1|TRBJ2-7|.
CSVAMRSSYEQYF
TGCAGCGTTGCCATGCGGAGCTCCTACGAGCAGTACTTC
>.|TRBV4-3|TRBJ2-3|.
CASSQDRGTDTQYF
TGCGCCAGCAGCCAAGACAGGGGCACAGATACGCAGTATTTT
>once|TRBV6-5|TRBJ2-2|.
CASSYTNTGELFF
TGTGCCAGCAGTTACACGAACACCGGGGAGCTGTTTTTT
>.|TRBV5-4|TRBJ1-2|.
CASSLERGGGYTF
TGTGCCAGCAGCTTGGAAAGGGGTGGCGGCTACACCTTC
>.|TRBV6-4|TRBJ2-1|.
CASSDIGSYNEQFF
TGTGCCAGCAGTGACATAGGCTCCTACAATGAGCAGTTCTTC
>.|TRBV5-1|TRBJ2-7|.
CASSLVGSYEQYF
TGCGCCAGCAGCTTGGTGGGGAGCTACGAGCAGTACTTC
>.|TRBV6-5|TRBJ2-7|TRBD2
CASSEGGRGYEQYF
TGTGCCAGCAGTGAAGGAGGGAGGGGCTACGAGCAGTACTTC
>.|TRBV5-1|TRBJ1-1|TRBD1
CASSRNTGGNTEAFF
TGCGCCAGCAGCCGAAATACAGGGGGGAACACTGAAGCTTTCTTT
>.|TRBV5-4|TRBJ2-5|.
CASSLLLGQQETQYF
TGTGCCAGCAGCTTGTTGCTAGGACAGCAAGAGACCCAGTACTTC
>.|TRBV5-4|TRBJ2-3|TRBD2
CASSWTSGSTDTQYF
TGTGCCAGCAGCTGGACTAGCGGTAGCACAGATACGCAGTATTTT
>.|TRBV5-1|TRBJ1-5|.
CASSLQGNQPQHF
TGCGCCAGCAGCTTGCAGGGCAATCAGCCCCAGCATTTT
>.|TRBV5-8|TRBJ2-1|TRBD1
CASSRDRGLYNEQFF
TGTGCCAGCAGCCGGGACAGGGGGCTATACAATGAGCAGTTCTTC
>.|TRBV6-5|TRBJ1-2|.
CASRSGRYYGYTF
TGTGCCAGCAGGTCGGGACGGTACTATGGCTACACCTTC
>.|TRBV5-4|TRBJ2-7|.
CASSLSSYEQYF
TGTGCCAGCAGCTTAAGCTCCTACGAGCAGTACTTC
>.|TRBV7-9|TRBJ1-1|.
CASSLSQNTEAFF
TGTGCCAGCAGCTTAAGCCAGAACACTGAAGCTTTCTTT